The text below deals with one TCR beta chain. Its antigen is currently unknown. The sample comes from a study of Ad26.COV2.S vaccination and SARS-CoV-2 variants. Broader study findings: Substantial post-vaccination breadth of spike-specific CD8+ and CD4+ T cell responses was reported. Recipients given vaccine exceeded placebo recipients in spike-specific TCR breadth.

Only in-frame clones appear in the TCRdb table, and some are missing; sequencing was by immunoSEQ multiplex PCR. The sample carries more than 40,000 clones, 65% to 90% recorded once. This CDR3 region has 12 residues. Germline V gene sequence: CDR1 MRHNA, CDR2 SNTAGT. This TCR came from a human donor who had recovered from COVID-19. Sequencing used peripheral blood, obtained after recovery from COVID-19. The rearrangement links TRBV6-4 to TRBJ1-1, with a possible D match to TRBD1 (6 bases). The CDR3 sequence is CVGGQKYTEAFF. DNA for the CDR3: TGTGTCGGGGGGCAGAAATACACTGAAGCTTTCTTT.